This TCR beta chain originates from a study of T cell responses to AZD1222 COVID-19 vaccine. The study, taken as a whole, reports: All repertoire sampling was performed exclusively after the peak T cell response. Unmutated variant regions are reportedly the target of nearly half of TCRs that are spike-specific.

The germline V gene has CDR1 SGHTA and CDR2 FQGNSA. The CDR3 is 16 residues long. V lost 5 bases, J lost 2 bases, and 16 bases lay in between. Only in-frame clones appear in the TCRdb table, and some are missing; sequencing was by immunoSEQ multiplex PCR. The top ten hold around 5.5% of the sample, which has under 200,000 clones, about nine tenths seen once. About this clone: The antigen is unknown.

Sequenced here: peripheral blood, sampled on day 0 of AZD1222 vaccination. V is TRBV7-2 and J is TRBJ1-3; no reliable D call. The receptor's source is an adult in good health. The DNA of the CDR3 is TGTGCCAGCAGCGCCCTAGGGCGGGGTACTGGAAACACCATATATTTT. This encodes CASSALGRGTGNTIYF.